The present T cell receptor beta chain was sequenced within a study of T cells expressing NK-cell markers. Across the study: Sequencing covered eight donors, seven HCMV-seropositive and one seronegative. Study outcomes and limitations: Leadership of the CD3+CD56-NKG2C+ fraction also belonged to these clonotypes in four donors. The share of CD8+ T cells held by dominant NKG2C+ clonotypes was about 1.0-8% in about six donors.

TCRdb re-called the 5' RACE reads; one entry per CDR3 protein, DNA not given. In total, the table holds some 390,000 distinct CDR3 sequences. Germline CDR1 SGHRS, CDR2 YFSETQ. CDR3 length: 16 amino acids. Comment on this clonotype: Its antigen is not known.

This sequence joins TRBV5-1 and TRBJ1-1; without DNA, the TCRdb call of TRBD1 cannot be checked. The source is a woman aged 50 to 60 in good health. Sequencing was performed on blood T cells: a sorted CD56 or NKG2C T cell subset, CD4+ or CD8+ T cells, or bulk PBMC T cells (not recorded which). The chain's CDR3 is CASSLAGQGSNTEAFF.